A single sample is the source of the 31 T cell receptor beta chains below, sequenced in a study of OX40 agonist ivuxolimab in advanced cancers. Generated by immunoSEQ multiplex PCR, the TCRdb table keeps only in-frame clones and is missing some. The sample lists under 70,000 clones, 70% to 90% occurring once. The starting material was CD4+ or CD8+ T cells sorted from blood, obtained in a trial of the OX40 agonist ivuxolimab. These receptors all come from an adult with an advanced solid tumor such as melanoma, head and neck, liver or kidney cancer.

The J gene is TRBJ2-7, the V gene TRBV6-6, with D perhaps TRBD2 (6 bases). This CDR3 spans 13 amino acids. The germline V gene has CDR1 MNHNY and CDR2 SVGAGI (reference sequence). The V end was cut by 4 bases, the J end by 3 bases, with 10 bases between. Here the CDR3 DNA reads TGTGCCAGCAGTTTCGGGGGAGTCTACGAGCAGTACTTC. Its translation is CASSFGGVYEQYF.

V is TRBV7-8 and J is TRBJ2-7; the D gene is possibly TRBD1 (5 bases). The CDR3 is 14 amino acids. Trimming cost V 1 base and J 5 bases, with 12 bases left between them. Germline CDR1 and CDR2: SGHVS and FQNEAQ. CDR3 sequence reads: CASSLEGLRNEQYF. Written as DNA, the CDR3 is TGTGCCAGCAGCTTAGAGGGGCTGAGGAACGAGCAGTACTTC.

Details on this clone: Other nucleotide sequences in the sample specify the same CDR3. This chain connects TRBV5-4 to TRBJ2-7, with 7 nucleotides matching TRBD1. The trim removed 5 bases at V and 5 bases at J, leaving 10 bases unmatched. This CDR3 comprises 14 residues. CDR1 is SGHNT, CDR2 YYREEE, per germline (reference sequence). Written as DNA, the CDR3 is TGTGCCAGCAGGACCGGACAGGTCGAGGACGAGCAGTACTTC. As protein: CASRTGQVEDEQYF.

This clone was counted a single time. This chain links TRBV5-6 with TRBJ2-7; no firm D call. The CDR3 contains 11 residues. Trimming removed 4 bases at V and 3 bases at J, with 5 bases between. Per the germline V gene, CDR1 is SGHDT and CDR2 is YYEEEE. As DNA, the CDR3 is TGTGCCAGCAGCAAGAGCTACGAGCAGTACTTC. Its translation: CASSKSYEQYF.

The DNA of the CDR3 is TGTGCCAGCAGCCGGGACAGCCACGAGCAGTACTTC. Its protein is CASSRDSHEQYF. The chain has TRBV7-9 and TRBJ2-7; TRBD1 aligns across 7 bases. Trimming at V came to 5 bases and at J to 5 bases, leaving 3 bases not matched to a gene. CDR3 length equals 12 residues. CDR1 is SEHNR, CDR2 FQNEAQ, per germline (reference sequence). The variable domain in full, with the rest retrieved from reference TRBV7-9 and TRBJ2-7, is DTGVSQNPRHKITKRGQNVTFRCDPISEHNRLYWYRQTLGQGPEFLTYFQNEAQLEKSRLLSDRFSAERPKGSFSTLEIQRTEQGDSAMYLCASSRDSHEQYFGPGTRLTVT.

The chain combines TRBV28 with TRBJ2-2; D is unclear. The length of the CDR3 is 15 residues. CDR1 MDHEN and CDR2 SYDVKM come from the germline V gene. Trimming took 3 bases from V and 0 from J, leaving 8 bases between them. The CDR3 DNA follows: TGTGCCAGCAGTTTCACAGAATCGAACACCGGGGAGCTGTTTTTT. Protein product: CASSFTESNTGELFF.

This clone is a singleton in its sample. The genes are TRBV6-5 and TRBJ2-3; D gene unclear. Trimming left V 0 bases short and J 5 bases short, with 12 bases between. The CDR3 is 15 residues long. Germline assignment: CDR1 MNHEY and CDR2 SVGAGI. CDR3 amino acids: CASSYSWGWGDTQYF. CDR3 in DNA: TGTGCCAGCAGTTACTCGTGGGGTTGGGGAGATACGCAGTATTTT.

J is TRBJ2-7 and V is TRBV11-2; a possible D gene is TRBD1 (7 bases). CDR1 is SGHAT and CDR2 is FQNNGV in the germline V gene. V was cut by 3 bases and J by 11 bases, with 20 bases left in between. This CDR3 comprises 14 residues. Written as DNA, the CDR3 is TGTGCCAGCAGCTTCGGTTCAGGGGGAGGTCTAGAGTACTTC. It specifies CASSFGSGGGLEYF.

V and J are TRBV5-1 and TRBJ2-3; perhaps D is TRBD1 or TRBD2 (5 bases each). The length of the CDR3 is 15 residues. Germline V gene data show CDR1 as SGHRS and CDR2 as YFSETQ. V shed 6 bases and J shed 6 bases, with 20 bases lying between them. CDR3 sequence: CASTGGASWGDTQYF. DNA for the CDR3: TGCGCCAGCACCGGTGGGGCTAGCTGGGGGGATACGCAGTATTTT.

The chain links TRBV4-2 to TRBJ1-2; D call uncertain. Germline CDR1 is LGHNA and CDR2 is YNFKEQ. The V and J ends lost 0 bases and 8 bases respectively, with 10 bases between them. The CDR3 is 13 residues long. Here the CDR3 DNA reads TGTGCCAGCAGCCAAGATCCCCGCTGGGGCTACACCTTC. It specifies CASSQDPRWGYTF.

The V and J genes are TRBV6-1 and TRBJ2-5, with 7 bases that match TRBD2. CDR1 MNHNS and CDR2 SASEGT come from the germline V gene. J was trimmed by 3 bases and V by 0 bases; bases with no gene match: 16. The CDR3 is 19 amino acids. The CDR3 sequence is CASSEAPISSLAYEETQYF. Written as DNA, the CDR3 is TGTGCCAGCAGTGAAGCCCCTATCTCGTCACTAGCGTACGAAGAGACCCAGTACTTC.

The chain joins TRBV5-1 to TRBJ2-6; D gene unclear. Trimming stripped 0 bases from V and 2 bases from J, with 6 bases between. CDR1 and CDR2 (germline): SGHRS, YFSETQ. The CDR3 contains 15 residues. This CDR3 reads CASSLAGAGANVLTF. DNA for the CDR3: TGCGCCAGCAGCTTGGCGGGTGCTGGGGCCAACGTCCTGACTTTC.

This clone was counted a single time. Mismatch with germline at one junction end may stem from a read error. The sample has other DNA sequences that encode this CDR3 too. The chain recombines TRBV4-1 with TRBJ2-2; 9 bases map to TRBD2. CDR1 and CDR2 from the germline V gene are MGHRA and YSYEKL. CDR3 length: 17 amino acids. CDR3 in amino acids: CASSQVTSGPNTGELFF. CDR3 DNA sequence: TGCGCCAGCAGCCAAGTGACTAGCGGACCGAACACCGGGGAGCTGTTTTTC.

The chain uses TRBV14 and TRBJ1-2; unclear D gene. CDR3 length: 14 residues. Trimming took off 4 bases at V and 1 base at J, with 10 bases between the two ends. Germline V gene lookup returns CDR1 SGHDN and CDR2 FVKESK. CDR3: CASSRLGSNYGYTF. CDR3 sequence (DNA): TGTGCCAGCAGCCGCCTCGGCAGTAACTATGGCTACACCTTC.

CDR3 residues: CASSLGGGRNTEAFF. CDR3 coding DNA: TGTGCCAGCAGCTTGGGAGGGGGTCGGAACACTGAAGCTTTCTTT. The chain uses TRBV5-4 and TRBJ1-1, with a tentative D call TRBD1 (6 bases). The germline gives CDR1 SGHNT, CDR2 YYREEE (reference sequence). V lost 0 bases, J lost 1 base, and 10 bases lay in between. CDR3 length: 15 residues.

This clone was seen a few times. The V gene is TRBV28, the J gene TRBJ2-5, with a weak D call TRBD1 (7 bases). From germline, CDR1 is MDHEN and CDR2 SYDVKM. The CDR3 runs to 17 residues. V was clipped by 4 bases and J by 5 bases, with 23 bases between them. CDR3 nucleotides: TGTGCCAGCAGTTCCCCCGGGTCCAGGGGGGAGTGGGAGACCCAGTACTTC. It translates to CASSSPGSRGEWETQYF.

The chain links TRBV6-6 to TRBJ2-1, with 9 nucleotides matching TRBD2. V shed 6 bases and J 6 bases; nucleotides not matched to a gene: 6. The CDR3 consists of 14 residues. The germline CDR1 and CDR2 sequences are MNHNY and SVGAGI (reference sequence). The CDR3 loop reads CASRPGLAGNEQFF. CDR3 DNA: TGTGCCAGCAGACCGGGACTAGCAGGCAATGAGCAGTTCTTC.

The rearrangement joins TRBV6-1 to TRBJ2-1; maybe TRBD2 (5 bases). The V gene lost 4 bases and the J gene lost 0 bases, with 13 bases spanning the gap. Germline CDR1 is MNHNS and CDR2 is SASEGT. This CDR3 contains 16 residues. This chain's CDR3 is CASSAMRRASYNEQFF. The CDR3 DNA sequence: TGTGCCAGCAGTGCAATGCGGCGGGCCTCCTACAATGAGCAGTTCTTC.

The chain joins TRBV5-8 to TRBJ1-5, with TRBD1 matching over 7 bases. The CDR3 consists of 15 residues. The J segment lost 1 base and the V segment lost 4 bases, leaving 5 bases of the junction unmatched. Germline loops: CDR1 SGHTS, CDR2 YDEGEE. The CDR3 coding sequence is TGTGCCAGCAGCCGCGGGGGACAGAGCAATCAGCCCCAGCATTTT. This encodes CASSRGGQSNQPQHF.

This rearrangement joins TRBV29-1 to TRBJ2-3, with 10 positions matching TRBD2. V lost 6 bases to trimming and J lost 0 bases; unmatched junction nucleotides: 6. Germline lookup yields CDR1 SQVTM and CDR2 ANQGSEA. The CDR3 is 15 amino acids. The CDR3 DNA reads as TGCAGCGTACCCCTGACTAGCGGGAGCACAGATACGCAGTATTTT. It yields the protein CSVPLTSGSTDTQYF.

The chain employs TRBV28 and TRBJ2-6; D possibly corresponds to TRBD2 (6 bases). The CDR3 totals 18 residues. The V gene's germline CDR1 is MDHEN and CDR2 SYDVKM. The V and J ends lost 4 bases and 2 bases respectively, with 18 bases between them. The CDR3 spells CASSSGGVLETGANVLTF. CDR3 in DNA: TGTGCCAGCAGTTCCGGGGGAGTTTTAGAAACTGGGGCCAACGTCCTGACTTTC.

This sequence joins TRBV6-6 and TRBJ2-7; the match to TRBD2 covers 14 bases. The CDR3 consists of 15 residues. The V gene end was trimmed by 4 bases and the J gene end by 6 bases; junction bases not matched to a gene: 5. Germline CDR1 reads MNHNY; CDR2 reads SVGAGI (reference sequence). The CDR3 coding sequence is TGTGCCAGCAGTTCCACGACTAGCGGGAGGGGCGAGCAGTACTTC. Its translation: CASSSTTSGRGEQYF.

The chain recombines TRBV6-1 with TRBJ1-5; the match to TRBD1 covers 8 bases. The J segment lost 7 bases and the V segment lost 2 bases, leaving 10 bases of the junction unmatched. CDR3 length equals 16 residues. From germline, CDR1 is MNHNS and CDR2 SASEGT. The DNA of the CDR3 is TGTGCCAGCAGTGAACACCAGGGGGCGCTTAGACAGCCCCAGCATTTT. The encoded protein is CASSEHQGALRQPQHF.

The CDR3 spells CASSIARGNEQFF. The CDR3 DNA reads TGTGCCAGCAGCATAGCTCGGGGCAATGAGCAGTTCTTC. The chain carries TRBV7-3 and TRBJ2-1, with a possible D match to TRBD2 (5 bases). The length of the CDR3 is 13 residues. Trimming left V 5 bases short and J 6 bases short, with 11 bases between. Germline V gene sequence: CDR1 SGHTA, CDR2 FQGTGA.

The CDR3 nucleotides are TGTGCCAGTAAAAATCCTAATTCCTACGAGCAGTACTTC. Translating it yields CASKNPNSYEQYF. The chain is built from TRBV19 and TRBJ2-7; no clear D. Germline CDR1 LNHDA, CDR2 SQIVND (reference sequence). The CDR3 covers 13 residues. V dropped 7 bases and J dropped 1 base, with 11 bases sitting between them.

This clone appeared once. This chain joins TRBV9 and TRBJ2-1, with 7 bases identical to TRBD2. Germline CDR1 is SGDLS and CDR2 is YYNGEE. With 1 base clipped from V and 1 base from J, the junction kept 5 bases outside the gene matches. This CDR3 has 16 amino acids. The CDR3 is CASSVSGGSSYNEQFF. The CDR3 region has the DNA TGTGCCAGCAGCGTAAGTGGCGGGAGTTCCTACAATGAGCAGTTCTTC.

This clone was counted once. The chain joins TRBV11-2 to TRBJ2-2, with 8 bases fitting TRBD2. CDR3 length: 15 amino acids. The V segment lost 5 bases and the J segment 5 bases; nucleotides outside the gene matches: 7. CDR1 and CDR2 from the germline V gene are SGHAT and FQNNGV. Here the CDR3 DNA reads TGTGCCAGCAGCACTAGCGGCTGGGGGACCGGGGAGCTGTTTTTT. It encodes CASSTSGWGTGELFF.

The chain combines TRBV6-5 with TRBJ2-5, with D possibly being TRBD2 (5 bases). Germline CDR1 is MNHEY and CDR2 is SVGAGI. The CDR3 runs 16 residues. The V and J ends lost 0 bases and 1 base respectively, with 12 bases between them. CDR3 sequence: CASSYSLATPQETQYF. The CDR3, as DNA: TGTGCCAGCAGTTACTCCCTAGCCACCCCCCAAGAGACCCAGTACTTC.

This clone was seen more than once but under ten times. This sequence joins TRBV7-9 and TRBJ1-1; the D gene is possibly TRBD1 (5 bases). This CDR3 region has 14 residues. Germline values: CDR1 SEHNR, CDR2 FQNEAQ (reference sequence). V was cut by 2 bases and J by 8 bases, with 15 bases left in between. The CDR3 here is CASSLLGTSSEAFF. As DNA, the CDR3 is TGTGCCAGCAGCTTACTAGGGACGTCCTCCGAAGCTTTCTTT.

The rearrangement links TRBV11-1 to TRBJ2-7, with 11 bases aligning to TRBD1. The CDR3 has 16 residues. From germline, CDR1 is SGHAT and CDR2 FQDESV (reference sequence). V lost 3 bases to trimming and J lost 3 bases; unmatched junction nucleotides: 7. The CDR3 sequence is CASSFNPGQGGYEQYF. CDR3 DNA sequence: TGTGCCAGCAGCTTCAATCCGGGACAGGGGGGCTACGAGCAGTACTTC.

The genes are TRBV19 and TRBJ2-7, with a tentative D call TRBD2 (5 bases). The V gene lost 8 bases and the J gene lost 0 bases, with 17 bases spanning the gap. The CDR3 extends over 15 amino acids. Germline lookup yields CDR1 LNHDA and CDR2 SQIVND (reference sequence). The CDR3 sequence: CASGKRASSSYEQYF. In nucleotides, the CDR3 is TGTGCCAGTGGAAAGAGGGCCTCGAGCTCCTACGAGCAGTACTTC.